Listed below are T cell receptor beta chains from one sample, sequenced in a study of CD8 T cells in ankylosing spondylitis. MiXCR, run by TCRdb on the 5' RACE reads, gives a single entry per CDR3 protein. There are tens of thousands of distinct CDR3 sequences in the sample; under 3% occur only once, and 7.7% lies in the top ten. The sample was blood, either unsorted or a sorted T cell fraction (not recorded which). These receptors were obtained from a female donor with ankylosing spondylitis or in good health (not recorded which). Both conserved end residues are part of each CDR3. Fields, in order: J gene, D gene, clone size, V gene, CDR3 DNA, CDR3 protein. A D gene is named only where the DNA matches it firmly. Clone size is given for some rows only: seen once, a few or many times, or a class if the clone is expanded.

>TRBJ2-3|.|many|TRBV9
TGTGCCAGCAGCGCGGAGGGCCTGCAGTATTTT
CASSAEGLQYF
>TRBJ2-2|.|many|TRBV9
TGTGCCAGCAGCGTCAACTTGGGGGAGCTGTTTTTT
CASSVNLGELFF
>TRBJ2-5|.|.|TRBV9
TGTGCCAGCAGCGTAGAGGTTGGGACCCAGTACTTC
CASSVEVGTQYF
>TRBJ2-7|TRBD2|many|TRBV6-8
TGTGCCAGCAGTTACACCGGGACTAGCGGAGGCTTCTACGAGCAGTACTTC
CASSYTGTSGGFYEQYF
>TRBJ2-2|.|many|TRBV9
TGTGCCAGCAGCGTCATCGGGACTCCCACCGGGGAGCTGTTTTTT
CASSVIGTPTGELFF
>TRBJ2-5|TRBD1|many|TRBV9
TGTGCCAGCAGCACTACAGGGGGCGTTGAGACCCAGTACTTC
CASSTTGGVETQYF
>TRBJ1-1|TRBD1|many|TRBV9
TGTGCCAGCAGCGCTCCGGACAGGGGACAAAACACTGAAGCTTTCTTT
CASSAPDRGQNTEAFF
>TRBJ1-2|.|many|TRBV9
TGTGCCAGCAGCCCCTCGTGGACACCGAACTATGGCTACACCTTC
CASSPSWTPNYGYTF
>TRBJ2-7|TRBD1|many|TRBV9
TGTGCCAGCAGCGGGGGACAGGGCATCTACGAGCAGTACTTC
CASSGGQGIYEQYF
>TRBJ2-3|.|many|TRBV9
TGTGCCAGCAGCCCGACAGGCCCTCCAGATACGCAGTATTTT
CASSPTGPPDTQYF
>TRBJ2-5|.|many|TRBV9
TGTGCCAGCAGCGTAGTCCCCCTAGCGACGGAGACCCAGTACTTC
CASSVVPLATETQYF
>TRBJ1-2|TRBD1|many|TRBV9
TGTGCCAGCAGCGCGGGGGACAGGGCGTTGCATGGTGGCTACACCTTC
CASSAGDRALHGGYTF
>TRBJ1-6|.|many|TRBV9
TGTGCCAGCAGCGCACTGGGGGGGTACAATAATTCACCCCTCCACTTT
CASSALGGYNNSPLHF
>TRBJ1-5|TRBD1|many|TRBV9
TGTGCCAGCAGCCTGGGACAGGATCAGCCCCAGCATTTT
CASSLGQDQPQHF
>TRBJ2-3|TRBD2|many|TRBV9
TGTGCCAGCAGCCGGGGAGCGGGAGTCTCAGATACGCAGTATTTT
CASSRGAGVSDTQYF
>TRBJ2-3|TRBD2|many|TRBV9
TGTGCCAGCAGCCCCAGAGCGGGGACAGATACGCAGTATTTT
CASSPRAGTDTQYF
>TRBJ2-5|TRBD2|many|TRBV9
TGTGCCAGCAGCGTAGATGGGCTAGCGGGAGGCTCCTACCAAGAGACCCAGTACTTC
CASSVDGLAGGSYQETQYF
>TRBJ2-6|.|many|TRBV9
TGTGCCAGCAGCGGCCTGGGCTCTGGGGCCAACGTCCTGACTTTC
CASSGLGSGANVLTF